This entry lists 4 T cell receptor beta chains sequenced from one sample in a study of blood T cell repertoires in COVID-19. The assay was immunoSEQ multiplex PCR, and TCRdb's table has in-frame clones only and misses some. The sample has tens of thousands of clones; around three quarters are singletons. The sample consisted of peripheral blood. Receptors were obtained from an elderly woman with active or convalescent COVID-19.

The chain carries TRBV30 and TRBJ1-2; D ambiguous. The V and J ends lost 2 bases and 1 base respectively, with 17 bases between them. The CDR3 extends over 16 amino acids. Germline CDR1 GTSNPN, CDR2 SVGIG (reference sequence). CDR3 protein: CAWSIYSPGSNYGYTF. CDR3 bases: TGTGCCTGGAGTATTTACAGCCCGGGAAGTAACTATGGCTACACCTTC.

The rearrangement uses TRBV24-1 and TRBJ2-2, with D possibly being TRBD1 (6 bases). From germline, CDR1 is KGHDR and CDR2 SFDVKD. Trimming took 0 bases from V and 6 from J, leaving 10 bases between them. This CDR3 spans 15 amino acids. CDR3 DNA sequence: TGTGCCACCAGTGATTTGTGGGGGCGGGCCGGGGAGCTGTTTTTT. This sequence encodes CATSDLWGRAGELFF.

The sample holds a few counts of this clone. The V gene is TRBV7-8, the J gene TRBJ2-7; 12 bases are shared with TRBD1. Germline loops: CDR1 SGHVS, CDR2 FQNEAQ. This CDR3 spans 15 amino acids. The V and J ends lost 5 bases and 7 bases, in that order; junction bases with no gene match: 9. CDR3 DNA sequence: TGTGCCAGCAGCGCCCGGGACAGGGGGCATAGTGAGCAGTACTTC. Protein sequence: CASSARDRGHSEQYF.

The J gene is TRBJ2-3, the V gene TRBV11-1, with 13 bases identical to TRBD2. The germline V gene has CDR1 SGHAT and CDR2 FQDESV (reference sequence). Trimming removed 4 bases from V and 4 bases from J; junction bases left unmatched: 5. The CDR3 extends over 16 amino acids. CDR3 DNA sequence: TGTGCCAGCAGCTCCCGTGGACTAGCGGGGGCAGATACGCAGTATTTT. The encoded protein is CASSSRGLAGADTQYF. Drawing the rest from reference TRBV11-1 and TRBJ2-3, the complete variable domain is EAEVAQSPRYKITEKSQAVAFWCDPISGHATLYWYRQILGQGPELLVQFQDESVVDDSQLPKDRFSAERLKGVDSTLKIQPAELGDSAMYLCASSSRGLAGADTQYFGPGTRLTVL.